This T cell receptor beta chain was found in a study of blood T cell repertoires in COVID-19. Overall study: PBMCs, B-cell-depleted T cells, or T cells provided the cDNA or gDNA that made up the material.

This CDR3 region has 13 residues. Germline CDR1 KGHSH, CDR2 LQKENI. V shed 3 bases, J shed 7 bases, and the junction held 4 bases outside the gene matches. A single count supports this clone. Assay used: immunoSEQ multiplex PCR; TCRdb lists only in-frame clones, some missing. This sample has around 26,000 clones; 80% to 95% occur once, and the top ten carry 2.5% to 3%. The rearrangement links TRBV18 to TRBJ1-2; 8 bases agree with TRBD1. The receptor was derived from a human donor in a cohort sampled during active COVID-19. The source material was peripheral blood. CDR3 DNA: TGTGCCAGCTCACCCGGACAGGGTGGTGGCTACACCTTC. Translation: CASSPGQGGGYTF.